Detailed here is one T cell receptor (beta chain). Its antigen remains unknown. The record originates from a study of OX40 agonist ivuxolimab in advanced cancers. Some clones are missing from TCRdb's copy, which holds only in-frame ones; the method was immunoSEQ multiplex PCR. The sample comprises roughly 75,000 clones, approximately 92% of which are singletons, and 6.5% rests with the top ten. The study's findings and limits: At doses 0.1 to 3.0 mg/kg, CD4+ and CD8+ clones expanded. The average count of expanded clones was higher among CD8+ T cells than among CD4+.

Blood got drawn at baseline, again on cycle 4 day 1, and then on cycle 7 day 1. V gave up 4 bases and J gave up 4 bases; unmatched junction bases: 8. CDR1 is MGHRA, CDR2 YSYEKL, per germline. The CDR3 spans 15 residues. The rearrangement uses TRBV4-1 and TRBJ1-1; 8 bases match TRBD1. The receptor was derived from an adult with an advanced solid tumor such as melanoma, head and neck, liver or kidney cancer. Specimen: CD4+ or CD8+ T cells sorted from blood, collected in a trial of the OX40 agonist ivuxolimab. The CDR3 protein is CASSPQQGGITEAFF. The CDR3 DNA reads TGCGCCAGCAGCCCTCAACAGGGGGGGATCACTGAAGCTTTCTTT.